This T cell receptor (beta chain) is drawn from a study of tumor-infiltrating lymphocytes in localized non-small cell lung cancer. Overall study: Some samples were collected after neoadjuvant chemotherapy; smokers, never-smokers and several histologies were included.

This clone was picked up one time. Its specificity is unknown. Repertoires were generated with immunoSEQ multiplex PCR, while TCRdb's copy carries only in-frame clones and drops some. The repertoire holds over 10,000 clones, with approximately 85% as singletons. Study-wide points: TCRbeta sequencing showed higher T cell infiltration in tumors than uninvolved lung.

The specimen sequenced was uninvolved lung tissue not adjacent to the tumor. The TCR sequence derives from a human donor with non-small cell lung cancer.

The CDR3 region is CASSGQGTTNEKLFF. CDR3 in DNA: TGTGCCAGCAGTGGACAGGGGACAACTAATGAAAAACTGTTTTTT. The chain uses TRBV2 and TRBJ1-4; TRBD1 aligns across 8 bases. This CDR3 comprises 15 residues. Per the germline V gene, CDR1 is SNHLY and CDR2 is FYNNEI. V gave up 4 bases and J gave up 0 bases; unmatched junction bases: 1.